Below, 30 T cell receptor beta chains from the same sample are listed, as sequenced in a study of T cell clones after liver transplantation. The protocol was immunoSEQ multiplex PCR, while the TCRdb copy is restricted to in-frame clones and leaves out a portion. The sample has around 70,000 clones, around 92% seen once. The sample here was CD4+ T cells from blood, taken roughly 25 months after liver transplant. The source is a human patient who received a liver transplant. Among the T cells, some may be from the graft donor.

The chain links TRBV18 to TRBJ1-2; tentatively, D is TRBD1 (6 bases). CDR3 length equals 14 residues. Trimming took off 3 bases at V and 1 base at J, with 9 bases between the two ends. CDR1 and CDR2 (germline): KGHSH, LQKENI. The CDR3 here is CASSPRTDNYGYTF. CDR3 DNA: TGTGCCAGCTCACCGAGGACAGATAACTATGGCTACACCTTC.

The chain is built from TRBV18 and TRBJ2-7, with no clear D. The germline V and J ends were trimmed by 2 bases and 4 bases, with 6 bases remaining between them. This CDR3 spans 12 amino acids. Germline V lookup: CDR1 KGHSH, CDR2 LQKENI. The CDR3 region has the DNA TGTGCCAGCTCACCAATGCAGTACGAGCAGTACTTC. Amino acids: CASSPMQYEQYF.

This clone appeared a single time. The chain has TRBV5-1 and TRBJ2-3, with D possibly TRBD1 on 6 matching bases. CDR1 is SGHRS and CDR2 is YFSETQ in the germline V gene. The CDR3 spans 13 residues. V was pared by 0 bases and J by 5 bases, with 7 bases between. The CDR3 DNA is TGCGCCAGCAGCTTGGAAGGGGGAGATACGCAGTATTTT. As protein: CASSLEGGDTQYF.

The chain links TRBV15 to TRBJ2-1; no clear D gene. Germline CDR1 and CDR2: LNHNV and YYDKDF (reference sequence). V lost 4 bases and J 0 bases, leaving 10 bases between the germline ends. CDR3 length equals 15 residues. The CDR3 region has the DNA TGTGCCACCAGCATACGGTCCAGCTCCTACAATGAGCAGTTCTTC. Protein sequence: CATSIRSSSYNEQFF. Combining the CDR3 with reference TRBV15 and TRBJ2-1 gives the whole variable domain DAMVIQNPRYQVTQFGKPVTLSCSQTLNHNVMYWYQQKSSQAPKLLFHYYDKDFNNEADTPDNFQSRRPNTSFCFLDIRSPGLGDTAMYLCATSIRSSSYNEQFFGPGTRLTVL.

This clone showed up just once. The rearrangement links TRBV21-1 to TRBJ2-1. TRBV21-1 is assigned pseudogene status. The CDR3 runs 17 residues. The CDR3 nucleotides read TGTGCCAGCAGCAAAGTTGGGATCCCCCGCTCCTACAATGAGCAGTTCTTC. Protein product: CASSKVGIPRSYNEQFF.

The DNA of the CDR3 is TGTGCCAGCAGTTACGGGGGAGGGCCGATCGATACGCAGTATTTT. Its protein is CASSYGGGPIDTQYF. The chain joins TRBV6-6 to TRBJ2-3; 7 nucleotides match TRBD2. Looked up from germline, CDR1 is MNHNY and CDR2 is SVGAGI (reference sequence). V gave up 2 bases and J gave up 6 bases; unmatched junction bases: 8. CDR3 length: 15 amino acids.

CDR3 loop: CASSDPAGAFNTDTQYF. CDR3 nucleotide sequence: TGTGCCAGCAGTGACCCAGCCGGAGCCTTCAACACAGATACGCAGTATTTT. The chain recombines TRBV6-4 with TRBJ2-3; D is uncertain. CDR3 length: 17 amino acids. The germline V gene encodes CDR1 MRHNA and CDR2 SNTAGT. The V end was cut by 2 bases, the J end by 2 bases, with 17 bases between.

CDR3 coding DNA: TGTGCCAGCAGTCCCCTTGGGGGTGGCACAGATACGCAGTATTTT. This gives the protein CASSPLGGGTDTQYF. The chain recombines TRBV6-1 with TRBJ2-3; D may be TRBD1 or TRBD2 (5 bases each). Per germline, CDR1 MNHNS and CDR2 SASEGT. The CDR3 covers 15 residues. The germline V and J ends were trimmed by 5 bases and 1 base, with 13 bases remaining between them.

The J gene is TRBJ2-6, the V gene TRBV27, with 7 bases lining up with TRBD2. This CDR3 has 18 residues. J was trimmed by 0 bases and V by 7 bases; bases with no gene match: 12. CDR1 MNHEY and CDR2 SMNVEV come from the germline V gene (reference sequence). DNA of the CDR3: TGTGCCAGCACCCTAATGGGGGGGTTAAGCTCTGGGGCCAACGTCCTGACTTTC. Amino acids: CASTLMGGLSSGANVLTF.

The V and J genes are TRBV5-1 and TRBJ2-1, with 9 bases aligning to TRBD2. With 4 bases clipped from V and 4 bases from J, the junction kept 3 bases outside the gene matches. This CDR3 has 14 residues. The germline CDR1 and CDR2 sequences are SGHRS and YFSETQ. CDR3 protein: CASSISGSYNEQFF. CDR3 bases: TGCGCCAGCAGCATTAGCGGGAGTTACAATGAGCAGTTCTTC.

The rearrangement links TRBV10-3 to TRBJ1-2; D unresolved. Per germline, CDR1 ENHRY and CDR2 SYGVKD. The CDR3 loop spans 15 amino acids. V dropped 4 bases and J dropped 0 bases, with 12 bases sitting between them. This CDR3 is CAISVGPVANYGYTF. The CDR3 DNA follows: TGTGCCATCAGTGTTGGGCCAGTGGCTAACTATGGCTACACCTTC.

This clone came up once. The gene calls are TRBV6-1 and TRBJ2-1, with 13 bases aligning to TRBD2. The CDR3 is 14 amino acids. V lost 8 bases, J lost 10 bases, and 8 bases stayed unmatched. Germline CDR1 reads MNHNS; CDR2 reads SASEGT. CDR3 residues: CASFWTSGSTEQFF. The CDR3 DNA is TGTGCCAGCTTTTGGACTAGCGGGAGTACGGAGCAGTTCTTC.

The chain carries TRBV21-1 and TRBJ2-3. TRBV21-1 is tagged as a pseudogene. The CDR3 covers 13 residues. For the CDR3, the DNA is TGTGCCAGCAGCCTCCAGGACGGATATACGCAGTATTTT. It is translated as CASSLQDGYTQYF.

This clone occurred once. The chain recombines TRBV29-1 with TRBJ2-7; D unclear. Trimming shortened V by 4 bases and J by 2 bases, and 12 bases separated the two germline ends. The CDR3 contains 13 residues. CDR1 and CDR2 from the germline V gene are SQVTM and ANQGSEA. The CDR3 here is CSVVPDHTYEQYF. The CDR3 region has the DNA TGCAGCGTTGTACCCGACCATACCTACGAGCAGTACTTC.

The CDR3: CASSPSAGGPGETQYF. CDR3 in DNA: TGTGCCAGCTCACCATCAGCGGGAGGGCCGGGAGAGACCCAGTACTTC. The chain recombines TRBV18 with TRBJ2-5, with 10 bases that match TRBD2. In germline, CDR1 is KGHSH, CDR2 LQKENI. V shed 2 bases and J 4 bases; nucleotides not matched to a gene: 7. The CDR3 runs 16 residues.

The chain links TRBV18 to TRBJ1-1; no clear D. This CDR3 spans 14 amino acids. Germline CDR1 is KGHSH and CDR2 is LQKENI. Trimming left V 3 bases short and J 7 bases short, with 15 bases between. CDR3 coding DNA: TGTGCCAGCTCACCCTGGAGGACGGAGAATGAAGCTTTCTTT. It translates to CASSPWRTENEAFF.

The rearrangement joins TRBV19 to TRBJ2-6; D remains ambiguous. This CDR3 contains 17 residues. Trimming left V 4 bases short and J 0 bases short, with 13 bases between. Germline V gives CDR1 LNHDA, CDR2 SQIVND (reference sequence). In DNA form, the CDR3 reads TGTGCCAGTAGTACCGGGCCAAAATCCTCTGGGGCCAACGTCCTGACTTTC. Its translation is CASSTGPKSSGANVLTF. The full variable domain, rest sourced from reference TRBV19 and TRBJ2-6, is DGGITQSPKYLFRKEGQNVTLSCEQNLNHDAMYWYRQDPGQGLRLIYYSQIVNDFQKGDIAEGYSVSREKKESFPLTVTSAQKNPTAFYLCASSTGPKSSGANVLTFGAGSRLTVL.

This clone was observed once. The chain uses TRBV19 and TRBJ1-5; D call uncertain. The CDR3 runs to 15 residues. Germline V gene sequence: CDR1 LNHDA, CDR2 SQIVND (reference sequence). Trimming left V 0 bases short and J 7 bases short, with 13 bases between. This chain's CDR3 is CASSIDSAYRQPQHF. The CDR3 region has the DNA TGTGCCAGTAGTATAGATAGCGCCTATCGGCAGCCCCAGCATTTT.

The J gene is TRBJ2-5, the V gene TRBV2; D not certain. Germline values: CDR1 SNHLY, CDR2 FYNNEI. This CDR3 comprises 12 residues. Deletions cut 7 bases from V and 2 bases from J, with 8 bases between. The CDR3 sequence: CASTVRQETQYF. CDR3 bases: TGTGCCAGCACGGTACGACAAGAGACCCAGTACTTC.

The CDR3 is CATSRRLGGNYGYTF. The CDR3 DNA is TGTGCCACCAGCAGACGACTGGGGGGTAACTATGGCTACACCTTC. The chain carries TRBV15 and TRBJ1-2; D might be TRBD1 (5 bases). Trimming shortened V by 2 bases and J by 1 base, and 11 bases separated the two germline ends. Germline loops: CDR1 LNHNV, CDR2 YYDKDF (reference sequence). The CDR3 is 15 amino acids. The full variable domain, its missing parts supplied by reference TRBV15 and TRBJ1-2, is DAMVIQNPRYQVTQFGKPVTLSCSQTLNHNVMYWYQQKSSQAPKLLFHYYDKDFNNEADTPDNFQSRRPNTSFCFLDIRSPGLGDTAMYLCATSRRLGGNYGYTFGSGTRLTVV.

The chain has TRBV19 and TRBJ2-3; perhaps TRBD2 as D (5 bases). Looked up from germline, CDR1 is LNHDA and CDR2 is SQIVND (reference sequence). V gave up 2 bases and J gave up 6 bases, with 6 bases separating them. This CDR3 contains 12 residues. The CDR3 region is CASSIRGDTQYF. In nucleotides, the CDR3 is TGTGCCAGTAGTATAAGAGGGGATACGCAGTATTTT.

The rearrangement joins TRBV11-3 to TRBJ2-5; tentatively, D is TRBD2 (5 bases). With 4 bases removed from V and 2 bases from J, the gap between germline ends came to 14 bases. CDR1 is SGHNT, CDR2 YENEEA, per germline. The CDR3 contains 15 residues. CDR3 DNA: TGTGCCAGCAGCTCCCCATGGAGGAAACAAGAGACCCAGTACTTC. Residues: CASSSPWRKQETQYF.

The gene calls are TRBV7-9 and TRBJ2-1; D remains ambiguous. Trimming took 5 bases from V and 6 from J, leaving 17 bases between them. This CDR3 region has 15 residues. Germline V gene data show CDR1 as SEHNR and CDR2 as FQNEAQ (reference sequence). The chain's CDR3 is CASSQEYSLRNEQFF. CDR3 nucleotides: TGTGCCAGCAGCCAGGAATACTCCCTCCGCAATGAGCAGTTCTTC.

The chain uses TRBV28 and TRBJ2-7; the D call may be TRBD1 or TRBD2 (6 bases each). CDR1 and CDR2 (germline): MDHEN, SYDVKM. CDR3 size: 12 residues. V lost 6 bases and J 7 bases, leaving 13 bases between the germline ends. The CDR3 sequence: CASRGGPGEQYF. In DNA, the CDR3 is TGTGCCAGCAGGGGGGGCCCTGGGGAGCAGTACTTC. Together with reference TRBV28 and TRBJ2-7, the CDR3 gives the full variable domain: DVKVTQSSRYLVKRTGEKVFLECVQDMDHENMFWYRQDPGLGLRLIYFSYDVKMKEKGDIPEGYSVSREKKERFSLILESASTNQTSMYLCASRGGPGEQYFGPGTRLTVT.

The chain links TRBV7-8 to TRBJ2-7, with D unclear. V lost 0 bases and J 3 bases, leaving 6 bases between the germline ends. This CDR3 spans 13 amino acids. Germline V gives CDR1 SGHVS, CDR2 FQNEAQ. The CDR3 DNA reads TGTGCCAGCAGCTTAGCGCTGTTCTACGAGCAGTACTTC. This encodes CASSLALFYEQYF.

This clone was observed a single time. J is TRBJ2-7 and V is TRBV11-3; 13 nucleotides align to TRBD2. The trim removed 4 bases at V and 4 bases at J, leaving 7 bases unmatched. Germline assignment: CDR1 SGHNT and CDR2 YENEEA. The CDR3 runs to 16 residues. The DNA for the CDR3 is TGTGCCAGCAGCTACACTCGACTAGCGGGAGGTTACGAGCAGTACTTC. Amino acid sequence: CASSYTRLAGGYEQYF.

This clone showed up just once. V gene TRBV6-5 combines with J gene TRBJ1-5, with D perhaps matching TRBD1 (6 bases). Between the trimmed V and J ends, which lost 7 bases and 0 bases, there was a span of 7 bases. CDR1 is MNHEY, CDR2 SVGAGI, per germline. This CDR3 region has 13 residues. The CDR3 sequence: CASTRGSNQPQHF. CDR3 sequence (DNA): TGTGCCAGCACCAGGGGTAGCAATCAGCCCCAGCATTTT.

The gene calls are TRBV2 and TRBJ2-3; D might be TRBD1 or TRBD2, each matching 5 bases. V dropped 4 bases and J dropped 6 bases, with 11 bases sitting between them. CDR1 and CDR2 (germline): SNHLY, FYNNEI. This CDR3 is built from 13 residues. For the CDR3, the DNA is TGTGCCAGCAGTGCAACGGGGCGGGATACGCAGTATTTT. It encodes CASSATGRDTQYF.

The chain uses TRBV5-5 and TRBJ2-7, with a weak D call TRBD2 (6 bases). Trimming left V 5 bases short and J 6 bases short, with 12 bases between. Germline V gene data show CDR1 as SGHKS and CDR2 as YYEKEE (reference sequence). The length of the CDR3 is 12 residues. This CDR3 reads CASRGLGLEQYF. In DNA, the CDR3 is TGTGCCAGCAGGGGACTGGGCCTCGAGCAGTACTTC. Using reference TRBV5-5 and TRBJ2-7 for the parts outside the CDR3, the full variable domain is DAGVTQSPTHLIKTRGQQVTLRCSPISGHKSVSWYQQVLGQGPQFIFQYYEKEERGRGNFPDRFSARQFPNYSSELNVNALLLGDSALYLCASRGLGLEQYFGPGTRLTVT.

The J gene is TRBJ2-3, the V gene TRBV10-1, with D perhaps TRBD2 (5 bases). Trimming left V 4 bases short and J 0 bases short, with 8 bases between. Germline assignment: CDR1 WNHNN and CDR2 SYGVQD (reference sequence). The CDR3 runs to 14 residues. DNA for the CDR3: TGCGCCAGCAGTGGCGGCGGGAGCACAGATACGCAGTATTTT. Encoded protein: CASSGGGSTDTQYF.